This TCR beta chain was captured by sequencing in a study of regulatory T cells in long-lasting Graves disease. General observations from the study: Between persistent patients, about 2,800 public clonotypes were shared, exceeding the approximately 870 shared between new patients.

This clonotype was seen at least ten times. Its antigen is as yet unknown. The time point: newly diagnosed GD, antithyroid drugs for less than 3 months. There was RNA extracted from PBMCs, and the TCR library was made from it. iRepertoire HTBI primers and Arm-PCR of CDR3 regions built TCR beta libraries. As handled by the study authors: Detected in the samples were over 55 TRBV and 14 TRBJ segments. TCRdb re-derived calls from the multiplex PCR reads in MiXCR, one entry per CDR3 protein. The V and J calls come from TCRdb's annotation, not from the publication. Of about 370,000 distinct CDR3 sequences in the sample, roughly 15% were seen once. This TCR came from a female donor with Graves disease. The sequences come from peripheral blood mononuclear cells (PBMCs), collected at new diagnosis, from a patient treated with antithyroid drugs.

The CDR3 DNA reads TGTGCCAGCAGCAGCGGGTGGCGTTACGAGCAGTACTTC. It is translated as CASSSGWRYEQYF. The chain couples TRBV27 to TRBJ2-7, with D perhaps TRBD2 (6 bases). The germline V gene encodes CDR1 MNHEY and CDR2 SMNVEV (reference sequence). V lost 6 bases, J lost 4 bases, and 13 bases lay in between. The CDR3 runs 13 residues.